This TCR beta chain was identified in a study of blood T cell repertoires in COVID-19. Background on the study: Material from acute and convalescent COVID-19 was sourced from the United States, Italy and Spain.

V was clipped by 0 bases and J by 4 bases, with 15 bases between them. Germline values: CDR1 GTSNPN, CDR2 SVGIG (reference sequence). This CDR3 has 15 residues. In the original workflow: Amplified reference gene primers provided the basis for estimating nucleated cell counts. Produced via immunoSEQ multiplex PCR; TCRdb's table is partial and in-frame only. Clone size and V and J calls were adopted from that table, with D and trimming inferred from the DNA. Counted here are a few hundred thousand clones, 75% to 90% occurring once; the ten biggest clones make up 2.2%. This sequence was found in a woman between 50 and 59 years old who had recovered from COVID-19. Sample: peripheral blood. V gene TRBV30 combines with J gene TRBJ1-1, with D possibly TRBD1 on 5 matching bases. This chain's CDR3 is CAWSVTGRGGTEAFF. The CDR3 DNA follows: TGTGCCTGGAGTGTAACGGGGCGGGGGGGCACTGAAGCTTTCTTT. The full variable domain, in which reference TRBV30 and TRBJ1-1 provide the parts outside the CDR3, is SQTIHQWPATLVQPVGSPLSLECTVEGTSNPNLYWYRQAAGRGLQLLFYSVGIGQISSEVPQNLSASRPQDRQFILSSKKLLLSDSGFYLCAWSVTGRGGTEAFFGQGTRLTVV.